These 26 T cell receptor beta chains share one sample of origin, sequenced in a study of T cell repertoires in cytomegalovirus infection. One entry per CDR3 protein, called by TCRdb with MiXCR from the reads. This table has 450,000 to 600,000 distinct CDR3 sequences, 11% appearing once. The specimen was PBMCs. Receptors originate from a human donor in good health (CMV status not recorded). Some clones in this sample may be carry-over from other donors' samples.

The chain recombines TRBV7-3 with TRBJ1-4; TRBD1 agrees at 11 bases. This CDR3 spans 15 amino acids. The V gene end was trimmed by 5 bases and the J gene end by 8 bases; junction bases not matched to a gene: 7. CDR1 is SGHTA, CDR2 FQGTGA, per germline. The CDR3 region is CASSGQGAPGEKLFF. The CDR3 DNA reads as TGTGCCAGCAGCGGACAGGGGGCGCCTGGAGAAAAACTGTTTTTT.

J is TRBJ2-5 and V is TRBV2; tentative D call: TRBD2 (5 bases). The CDR3 contains 14 residues. The ends were cut back, 7 bases at V and 1 base at J, with 13 bases in the middle. CDR1 is SNHLY, CDR2 FYNNEI, per germline. The CDR3, as DNA: TGTGCCAGCATGGTCGGACTTGTCCAAGAGACCCAGTACTTC. It yields the protein CASMVGLVQETQYF.

This clonotype has at least ten counts. The J gene is TRBJ2-3, the V gene TRBV7-2; 7 bases fit TRBD1. V lost 5 bases and J lost 1; bases outside the gene matches: 9. CDR1 and CDR2 (germline): SGHTA, FQGNSA. The CDR3 consists of 16 residues. The CDR3 region has the DNA TGTGCCAGCAGCGGACCTCGGACAGGAGGCACAGATACGCAGTATTTT. Translation gives CASSGPRTGGTDTQYF.

This clonotype was recorded many times. The chain employs TRBV27 and TRBJ1-1; TRBD1 might be the D (6 bases). V lost 3 bases to trimming and J lost 1 base, with 12 bases between them. CDR3 length: 15 amino acids. Looked up from germline, CDR1 is MNHEY and CDR2 is SMNVEV (reference sequence). Here the CDR3 DNA reads TGTGCCAGCAGTTTTGGACAGCTTCCGAACACTGAAGCTTTCTTT. This sequence encodes CASSFGQLPNTEAFF.

This clonotype has a count of ten or more. CDR3 sequence: CASTRQVGYEQYF. The CDR3 bases are TGTGCCAGTACGCGACAGGTGGGCTACGAGCAGTACTTC. The chain couples TRBV19 to TRBJ2-7; tentative D call: TRBD1 (6 bases). Trimming stripped 7 bases from V and 3 bases from J, with 13 bases between. Germline CDR1 LNHDA, CDR2 SQIVND (reference sequence). This CDR3 is 13 amino acids long.

The sample holds many counts of this clonotype. The chain links TRBV2 to TRBJ2-7; D perhaps matches TRBD2 (5 bases). Germline V gives CDR1 SNHLY, CDR2 FYNNEI. This CDR3 is built from 13 residues. V was trimmed by 10 bases and J by 5 bases, leaving 18 bases between them. The DNA for the CDR3 is TGTGCCACCAGAGGGAATCCTCGAGACGAGCAGTACTTC. Its translation: CATRGNPRDEQYF.

This clonotype came up a few times. Written as DNA, the CDR3 is TGTGCCAGCACCTCCTTCGGGGGGCCAAGGGAAAAACTGTTTTTT. Translating gives CASTSFGGPREKLFF. The rearrangement uses TRBV27 and TRBJ1-4, with D possibly matching TRBD1 (6 bases). CDR3 length: 15 residues. Germline V gives CDR1 MNHEY, CDR2 SMNVEV (reference sequence). Trimming cost V 7 bases and J 8 bases, with 20 bases left between them.

This clonotype was observed a handful of times. The chain combines TRBV30 with TRBJ1-5; D unresolved. The germline V gene has CDR1 GTSNPN and CDR2 SVGIG (reference sequence). The length of the CDR3 is 13 residues. Trimming stripped 3 bases from V and 4 bases from J, with 10 bases between. The CDR3 DNA is TGTGCCTGGAGCGGCAGCCTAAATCAGCCCCAGCATTTT. Translating gives CAWSGSLNQPQHF.

This clonotype was picked up many times. The V call is TRBV12-3 or TRBV12-4, the J call TRBJ2-4, with D perhaps matching TRBD1 or TRBD2 (5 bases each). V dropped 2 bases and J dropped 9 bases, with 11 bases sitting between them. The CDR3 totals 13 residues. The CDR3 protein is CASSLRRDGIQYF. The CDR3 DNA sequence: TGTGCCAGCAGTTTACGAAGGGACGGCATTCAGTACTTC.

This clonotype was counted ten times or more. The chain combines TRBV27 with TRBJ2-3, with D possibly TRBD1 on 6 matching bases. The V end was cut by 1 base, the J end by 6 bases, with 14 bases between. This CDR3 comprises 15 residues. Germline assignment: CDR1 MNHEY and CDR2 SMNVEV (reference sequence). The CDR3 region has the DNA TGTGCCAGCAGTTTATTGGACAGTTCCGTGGATACGCAGTATTTT. It encodes CASSLLDSSVDTQYF.

The gene calls are TRBV18 and TRBJ2-2; D not certain. This CDR3 has 15 amino acids. V was trimmed by 2 bases and J by 0 bases, leaving 7 bases between them. Germline CDR1 is KGHSH and CDR2 is LQKENI. Written as DNA, the CDR3 is TGTGCCAGCTCACCAGGGAACGCGAACACCGGGGAGCTGTTTTTT. It translates to CASSPGNANTGELFF.

This sequence joins TRBV20-1 and TRBJ2-2, with 9 bases that match TRBD1. This CDR3 is built from 15 residues. The V gene end was trimmed by 5 bases and the J gene end by 5 bases; junction bases not matched to a gene: 9. Germline loops: CDR1 DFQATT, CDR2 SNEGSKA (reference sequence). The CDR3, as DNA: TGCAGTGCTGCCACGACCGGACAGGGGACCGGGGAGCTGTTTTTT. Protein sequence: CSAATTGQGTGELFF.

This clonotype was seen ten or more times. The V gene is TRBV7-2, the J gene TRBJ2-5, with D uncertain. Germline V gene lookup returns CDR1 SGHTA and CDR2 FQGNSA. This CDR3 comprises 16 residues. Trimming shortened V by 1 base and J by 5 bases, and 17 bases separated the two germline ends. As DNA, the CDR3 is TGTGCCAGCAGCTTAGGGGTTACATTCACCTCGGAGACCCAGTACTTC. This codes for CASSLGVTFTSETQYF.

There are many counts of this clonotype. The V gene is TRBV10-2, the J gene TRBJ2-7; 10 bases line up with TRBD1. Per germline, CDR1 WSHSY and CDR2 SAAADI. V shed 10 bases, J shed 5 bases, and the junction held 14 bases outside the gene matches. This CDR3 region has 15 residues. CDR3 DNA sequence: TGCGCCACCAAAGACCTTCAGGGACAGGGGAACGAGCAGTACTTC. This gives the protein CATKDLQGQGNEQYF.

This clonotype was found many times. The chain uses TRBV6-1 and TRBJ2-7, with 10 bases lining up with TRBD1. The CDR3 length is 15 residues. With 4 bases clipped from V and 6 bases from J, the junction kept 9 bases outside the gene matches. Germline values: CDR1 MNHNS, CDR2 SASEGT. CDR3 DNA sequence: TGTGCCAGCAGTGCCGGGACAGGGGAGGGAAGCGAGCAGTACTTC. It specifies CASSAGTGEGSEQYF.

This clonotype is a singleton in its sample. J is TRBJ2-5 and V is TRBV6-2 or TRBV6-3; a possible D gene is TRBD2 (6 bases). Trimming stripped 6 bases from V and 4 bases from J, with 18 bases between. Germline lookup yields CDR1 MNHEY and CDR2 SVGEGT. This CDR3 has 15 residues. CDR3 in DNA: TGTGCCAGCAGGAGTAGCGGTTCCGCGGGAGAGACCCAGTACTTC. Residues: CASRSSGSAGETQYF.

There are many counts of this clonotype. The rearrangement links TRBV27 to TRBJ1-4, with D unresolved. Between the trimmed V and J ends, which lost 6 bases and 0 bases, there was a span of 8 bases. The CDR3 has 14 residues. CDR1 is MNHEY, CDR2 SMNVEV, per germline (reference sequence). The DNA of the CDR3 is TGTGCCAGCAGCCCACTTGCAACTAATGAAAAACTGTTTTTT. Protein sequence: CASSPLATNEKLFF.

This clonotype was detected many times. The chain couples TRBV11-2 to TRBJ1-1, with TRBD1 identical over 9 bases. Trimming at V came to 1 base and at J to 1 base, leaving 4 bases not matched to a gene. The germline V gene encodes CDR1 SGHAT and CDR2 FQNNGV. The CDR3 spans 16 residues. The CDR3, as DNA: TGTGCCAGCAGCTTAGGGACAGGGGTCGGGAACACTGAAGCTTTCTTT. Its protein product is CASSLGTGVGNTEAFF.

V is TRBV7-9 and J is TRBJ2-1; 12 bases line up with TRBD2. Looked up from germline, CDR1 is SEHNR and CDR2 is FQNEAQ (reference sequence). This CDR3 spans 15 amino acids. Unmatched junction bases numbered 6, after V lost 3 bases and J lost 9 bases. The CDR3 sequence is CASSFGLAGGVEQFF. The CDR3 DNA follows: TGTGCCAGCAGCTTTGGGCTAGCGGGAGGGGTTGAGCAGTTCTTC.

The sample holds many counts of this clonotype. The V and J genes are TRBV7-9 and TRBJ1-2; no reliable D call. V was pared by 3 bases and J by 8 bases, with 16 bases between. In germline, CDR1 is SEHNR, CDR2 FQNEAQ (reference sequence). The CDR3 has 14 amino acids. The CDR3 protein is CASSFGSESFGYTF. DNA of the CDR3: TGTGCCAGCAGCTTTGGATCGGAATCGTTCGGCTACACCTTC.

This clonotype was found many times. The rearrangement uses TRBV7-2 and TRBJ2-3, with D possibly being TRBD1 or TRBD2 (5 bases each). V was cut by 9 bases and J by 5 bases, with 18 bases left in between. The CDR3 sequence is 14 residues long. Germline CDR1 reads SGHTA; CDR2 reads FQGNSA. CDR3 in DNA: TGTGCCAGATCCCACGGGACCCAGTTAGATACGCAGTATTTT. Its translation is CARSHGTQLDTQYF.

The sample holds many counts of this clonotype. The gene calls are TRBV6-2 or TRBV6-3 and TRBJ2-7; D is perhaps TRBD1 or TRBD2 (5 bases each). Per the germline V gene, CDR1 is MNHEY and CDR2 is SVGEGT. There are 11 residues in the CDR3. V was clipped by 6 bases and J by 9 bases, with 12 bases between them. Written as DNA, the CDR3 is TGTGCCAGCAGCCGAGAGGGGAGGCAGTACTTC. This codes for CASSREGRQYF.

This clonotype was seen at least ten times. The chain employs TRBV7-2 and TRBJ1-5; weak D call: TRBD1 (5 bases). From germline, CDR1 is SGHTA and CDR2 FQGNSA. V gave up 2 bases and J gave up 5 bases, with 10 bases separating them. The CDR3 consists of 14 residues. CDR3: CASSLSGGDQPQHF. The CDR3 nucleotides read TGTGCCAGCAGCTTAAGTGGAGGGGATCAGCCCCAGCATTTT.

This clonotype occurred many times. This chain links TRBV7-2 with TRBJ1-3; D uncertain. The length of the CDR3 is 16 residues. In germline, CDR1 is SGHTA, CDR2 FQGNSA. Trimming cost V 3 bases and J 1 base, with 13 bases left between them. DNA of the CDR3: TGTGCCAGCAGCTTCGGGCAGGTCCGTTCTGGAAACACCATATATTTT. Translation: CASSFGQVRSGNTIYF.

This clonotype was picked up many times. The V call is TRBV12-3 or TRBV12-4, the J call TRBJ1-1, with TRBD1 as a possible D gene (6 bases). The CDR3 sequence is 13 residues long. Deletions cut 6 bases from V and 5 bases from J, with 13 bases between. CDR3 loop: CASRVQGRTEAFF. The CDR3 region has the DNA TGTGCCAGCAGAGTTCAGGGGAGGACTGAAGCTTTCTTT.

This clonotype was found a few times. The rearrangement joins TRBV20-1 to TRBJ2-3, with TRBD2 matching over 14 bases. The CDR3 loop spans 20 amino acids. The germline V gene has CDR1 DFQATT and CDR2 SNEGSKA (reference sequence). J lost 4 bases, V lost 2 bases, and 17 bases had no gene match. The CDR3: CSARLAGTSGSKTRSDTQYF. CDR3 coding DNA: TGCAGTGCTAGACTGGCCGGGACTAGCGGGAGTAAAACGAGGTCAGATACGCAGTATTTT.